This is a list of T cell receptor beta chains from one sample in a study of shared clonotypes between healthy human individuals. TCRdb's table, derived via immunoSEQ multiplex PCR, lists solely in-frame clones and lacks some. The repertoire holds under 600,000 clones, roughly 98% seen once, with 0.3% in the top ten. Sequenced material: naive CD8+ T cells sorted from blood. These receptors originate from a young man in good health. Both conserved end residues are part of each CDR3. A D gene is named only where the DNA matches it firmly. Rows may omit the clone size; those that give it use once, few, many or a size class.

TRBJ1-5 - 14 - TRBV5-6 CASSLGGGSQPQHF TGTGCCAGCAGCTTGGGCGGAGGAAGTCAGCCCCAGCATTTT
TRBJ2-2 once 11 - TRBV9 CASKNNGELFF TGTGCCAGCAAAAATAACGGGGAGCTGTTTTTT
TRBJ2-1 - 16 - TRBV7-9 CASSSHSGLDGDEQFF TGTGCCAGCAGCTCCCATTCCGGGTTAGATGGCGATGAGCAGTTCTTC
TRBJ2-2 once 13 - TRBV28 CASSFWGPGELFF TGTGCCAGCAGTTTTTGGGGGCCCGGGGAGCTGTTTTTT
TRBJ2-1 - 18 - TRBV7-9 CASSRPSGDHQGYNEQFF TGTGCCAGCAGCCGACCCAGCGGAGATCACCAGGGCTACAATGAGCAGTTCTTC
TRBJ2-1 - 16 TRBD2 TRBV27 CASSMLLAGGPNEQFF TGTGCCAGCAGTATGCTACTAGCGGGAGGTCCCAATGAGCAGTTCTTC
TRBJ2-5 - 13 - TRBV18 CASSLRYQETQYF TGTGCCAGCTCACTACGCTACCAAGAGACCCAGTACTTC
TRBJ2-5 - 14 - TRBV25-1 CASSELTDQETQYF TGTGCCAGCAGTGAATTAACAGACCAAGAGACCCAGTACTTC
TRBJ2-1 - 18 TRBD2 TRBV7-2 CASSRNPRTSGRDNEQFF TGTGCCAGCAGCCGCAACCCTAGGACTAGCGGGAGGGACAATGAGCAGTTCTTC
TRBJ2-3 - 18 TRBD2 TRBV7-2 CASSLYPSGRQTTDTQYF TGTGCCAGCAGCTTATATCCTAGCGGGAGGCAGACCACAGATACGCAGTATTTT
TRBJ2-7 - 15 TRBD2 TRBV9 CASSASGGSGYEQYF TGTGCCAGCAGCGCAAGCGGGGGGTCAGGCTACGAGCAGTACTTC
TRBJ2-1 - 11 - TRBV7-2 CASTQAGEQFF TGTGCCAGCACCCAAGCGGGTGAGCAGTTCTTC
TRBJ2-1 - 16 - TRBV9 CASSVARTDSYNEQFF TGTGCCAGCAGCGTAGCTAGGACAGACAGCTACAATGAGCAGTTCTTC
TRBJ2-5 - 14 - TRBV6-1 CASSPGRYQETQYF TGTGCCAGCAGTCCGGGACGGTACCAAGAGACCCAGTACTTC
TRBJ1-2 - 14 - TRBV9 CASSGEVQIYGYTF TGTGCCAGCAGCGGAGAAGTACAGATCTATGGCTACACCTTC
TRBJ2-1 - 14 - TRBV18 CASSPPEGPNEQFF TGTGCCAGCTCACCACCGGAGGGTCCCAATGAGCAGTTCTTC
TRBJ1-1 - 16 - TRBV5-1 CASSLANRREIDEAFF TGCGCCAGCAGCTTGGCCAACCGAAGAGAGATTGATGAAGCTTTCTTT